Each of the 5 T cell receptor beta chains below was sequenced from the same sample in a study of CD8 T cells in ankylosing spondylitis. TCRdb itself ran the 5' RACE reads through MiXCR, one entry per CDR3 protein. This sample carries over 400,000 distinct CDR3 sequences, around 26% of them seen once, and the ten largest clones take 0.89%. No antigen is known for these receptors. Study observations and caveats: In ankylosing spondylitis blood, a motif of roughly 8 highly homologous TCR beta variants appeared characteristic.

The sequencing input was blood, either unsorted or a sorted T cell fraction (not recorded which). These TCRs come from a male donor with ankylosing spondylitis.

The CDR3 here is CASSLGTASEAFF. The CDR3 nucleotides read TGTGCCAGCAGCTTAGGGACAGCCAGTGAAGCTTTCTTT. V is TRBV5-6 and J is TRBJ1-1, with 7 bases fitting TRBD1. This CDR3 contains 13 residues. CDR1 is SGHDT, CDR2 YYEEEE, per germline. The trim removed 2 bases at V and 7 bases at J, leaving 5 bases unmatched.

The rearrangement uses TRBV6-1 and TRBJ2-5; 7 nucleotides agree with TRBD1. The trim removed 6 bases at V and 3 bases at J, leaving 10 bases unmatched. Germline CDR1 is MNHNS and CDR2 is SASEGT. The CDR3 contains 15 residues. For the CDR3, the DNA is TGTGCCAGCAGGAGAGCCGGGACAGTGGAAGAGACCCAGTACTTC. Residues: CASRRAGTVEETQYF.

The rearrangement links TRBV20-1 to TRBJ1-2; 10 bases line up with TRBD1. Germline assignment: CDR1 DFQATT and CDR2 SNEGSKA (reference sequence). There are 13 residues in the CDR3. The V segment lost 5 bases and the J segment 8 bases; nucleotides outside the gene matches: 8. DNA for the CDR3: TGCAGTGCTTTCCCCGGGACAGGGGAAGGCTACACCTTC. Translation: CSAFPGTGEGYTF.

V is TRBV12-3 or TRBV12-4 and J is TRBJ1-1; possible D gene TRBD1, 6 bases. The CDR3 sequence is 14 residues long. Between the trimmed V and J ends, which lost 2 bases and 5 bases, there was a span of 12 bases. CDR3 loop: CASSLRGQGTEAFF. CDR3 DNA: TGTGCCAGCAGTTTACGGGGACAAGGGACTGAAGCTTTCTTT.

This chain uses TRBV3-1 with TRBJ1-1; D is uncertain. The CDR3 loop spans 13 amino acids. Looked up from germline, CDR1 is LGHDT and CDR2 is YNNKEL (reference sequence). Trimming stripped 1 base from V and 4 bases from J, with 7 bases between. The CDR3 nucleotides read TGTGCCAGCAGCCAAGGACCGGGCACTGAAGCTTTCTTT. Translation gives CASSQGPGTEAFF.